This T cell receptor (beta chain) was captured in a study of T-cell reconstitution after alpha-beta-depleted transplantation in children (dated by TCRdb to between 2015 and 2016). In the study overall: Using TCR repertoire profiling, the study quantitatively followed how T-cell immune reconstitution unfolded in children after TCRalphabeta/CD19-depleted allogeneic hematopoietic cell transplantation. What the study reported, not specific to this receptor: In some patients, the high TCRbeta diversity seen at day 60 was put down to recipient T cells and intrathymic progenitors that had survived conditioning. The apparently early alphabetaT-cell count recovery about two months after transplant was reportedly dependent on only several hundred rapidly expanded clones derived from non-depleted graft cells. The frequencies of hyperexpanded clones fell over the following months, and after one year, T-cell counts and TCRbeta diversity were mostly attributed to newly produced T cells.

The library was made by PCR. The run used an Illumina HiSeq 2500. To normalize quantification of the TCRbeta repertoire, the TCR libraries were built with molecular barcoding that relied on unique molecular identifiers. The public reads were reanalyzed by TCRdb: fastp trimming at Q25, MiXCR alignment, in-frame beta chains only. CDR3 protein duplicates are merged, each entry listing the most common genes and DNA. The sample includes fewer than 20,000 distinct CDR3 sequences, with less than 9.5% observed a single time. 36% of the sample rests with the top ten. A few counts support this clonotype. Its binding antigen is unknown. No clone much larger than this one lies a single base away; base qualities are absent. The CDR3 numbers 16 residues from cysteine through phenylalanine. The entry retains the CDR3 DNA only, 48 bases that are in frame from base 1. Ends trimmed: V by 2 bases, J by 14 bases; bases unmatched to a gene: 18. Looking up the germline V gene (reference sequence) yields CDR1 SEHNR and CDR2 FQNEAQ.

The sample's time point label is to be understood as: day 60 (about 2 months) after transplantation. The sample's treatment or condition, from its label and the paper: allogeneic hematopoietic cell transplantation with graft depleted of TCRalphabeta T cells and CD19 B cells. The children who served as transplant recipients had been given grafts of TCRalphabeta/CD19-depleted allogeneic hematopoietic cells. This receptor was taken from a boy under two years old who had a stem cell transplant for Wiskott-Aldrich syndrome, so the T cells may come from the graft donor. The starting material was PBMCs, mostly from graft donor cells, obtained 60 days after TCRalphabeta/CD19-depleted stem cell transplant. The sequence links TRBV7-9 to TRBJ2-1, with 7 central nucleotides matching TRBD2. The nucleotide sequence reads TGTGCCAGCAGCTTATCCCGGGAGGTGATCGCAGAAGGGGAGTTCTTC. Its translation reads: CASSLSREVIAEGEFF.